What follows are 13 T cell receptor beta chains derived from one specimen sequenced in a study of preoperative IRX-2 immunotherapy in early breast cancer. Profiling relied on immunoSEQ multiplex PCR, and the TCRdb table lists in-frame clones only, not all of them. The sample lists tens of thousands of clones, about 95% occurring once. Treatment: preoperative locoregional IRX-2 cytokine immunotherapy. The sample was acquired from a patient treated with IRX-2 immunotherapy. The receptors were sampled from a human donor with breast cancer.

The chain is built from TRBV7-2 and TRBJ2-7; D is uncertain. The V end was cut by 3 bases, the J end by 0 bases, with 3 bases between. The length of the CDR3 is 12 residues. Germline assignment: CDR1 SGHTA and CDR2 FQGNSA. The CDR3 spells CASSLTSYEQYF. The CDR3 DNA reads TGTGCCAGCAGCTTGACCTCCTACGAGCAGTACTTC.

This chain's CDR3 is CASSLIVRGGSYNEQFF. In DNA form, the CDR3 reads TGTGCCAGCAGTTTAATCGTTAGGGGCGGGTCCTACAATGAGCAGTTCTTC. The chain employs TRBV28 and TRBJ2-1; D might be TRBD1 or TRBD2, each matching 5 bases. V lost 2 bases and J lost 1, with 15 bases in between. This CDR3 is 17 amino acids long. Germline V lookup: CDR1 MDHEN, CDR2 SYDVKM. The variable domain in full, completed from reference TRBV28 and TRBJ2-1, reads DVKVTQSSRYLVKRTGEKVFLECVQDMDHENMFWYRQDPGLGLRLIYFSYDVKMKEKGDIPEGYSVSREKKERFSLILESASTNQTSMYLCASSLIVRGGSYNEQFFGPGTRLTVL.

The genes are TRBV7-9 and TRBJ2-5; D is undetermined. In germline, CDR1 is SEHNR, CDR2 FQNEAQ (reference sequence). Trimming cost V 1 base and J 0 bases, with 9 bases left between them. CDR3 length equals 15 residues. The CDR3 here is CASSLGVAYQETQYF. CDR3 bases: TGTGCCAGCAGCTTAGGCGTGGCGTACCAAGAGACCCAGTACTTC.

The gene calls are TRBV5-1 and TRBJ2-1; D is perhaps TRBD2 (6 bases). There are 15 residues in the CDR3. From germline, CDR1 is SGHRS and CDR2 YFSETQ. V gave up 4 bases and J gave up 1 base, with 12 bases separating them. For the CDR3, the DNA is TGCGCCAGCAGCCCGGGACTGGGATCCTACAATGAGCAGTTCTTC. Protein product: CASSPGLGSYNEQFF.

This chain connects TRBV7-3 to TRBJ1-2; no definite D call. The length of the CDR3 is 15 residues. The V end was cut by 4 bases, the J end by 4 bases, with 16 bases between. In germline, CDR1 is SGHTA, CDR2 FQGTGA. CDR3 sequence reads: CASSSQGAVTYGYTF. The CDR3 region has the DNA TGTGCCAGCAGCTCCCAAGGCGCGGTGACCTATGGCTACACCTTC. Variable domain in full (rest from reference TRBV7-3 and TRBJ1-2): GAGVSQTPSNKVTEKGKYVELRCDPISGHTALYWYRQSLGQGPEFLIYFQGTGAADDSGLPNDRFFAVRPEGSVSTLKIQRTERGDSAVYLCASSSQGAVTYGYTFGSGTRLTVV.

This clone was counted between two and nine times. The chain uses TRBV14 and TRBJ2-3; no definite D call. Germline assignment: CDR1 SGHDN and CDR2 FVKESK. The CDR3 runs 13 residues. V lost 0 bases and J lost 6, with 7 bases in between. CDR3 sequence (DNA): TGTGCCAGCAGCCAAGATGTCGGGGATACGCAGTATTTT. Residues: CASSQDVGDTQYF.

The chain is built from TRBV28 and TRBJ2-3; no clear D gene. Germline V gene sequence: CDR1 MDHEN, CDR2 SYDVKM. This CDR3 is built from 13 residues. With 1 base removed from V and 2 bases from J, the gap between germline ends came to 4 bases. CDR3 protein: CASSLFPTDTQYF. The CDR3 DNA sequence: TGTGCCAGCAGTTTATTTCCCACAGATACGCAGTATTTT.

The genes are TRBV7-9 and TRBJ2-1; 10 bases agree with TRBD2. Germline V gene lookup returns CDR1 SEHNR and CDR2 FQNEAQ (reference sequence). After removal of 6 bases from V and 13 bases from J, the junction contained 12 bases not matched to a gene. This CDR3 has 14 residues. DNA for the CDR3: TGTGCCAGCAGTGGCGGGACTAGCGTAAGGGGCCAGTTCTTC. The encoded protein is CASSGGTSVRGQFF. Together with reference TRBV7-9 and TRBJ2-1, the CDR3 gives the full variable domain: DTGVSQNPRHKITKRGQNVTFRCDPISEHNRLYWYRQTLGQGPEFLTYFQNEAQLEKSRLLSDRFSAERPKGSFSTLEIQRTEQGDSAMYLCASSGGTSVRGQFFGPGTRLTVL.

This chain connects TRBV5-8 to TRBJ1-3; D may be TRBD1 (6 bases). This CDR3 spans 14 amino acids. Germline assignment: CDR1 SGHTS and CDR2 YDEGEE. Trimming pared 2 bases from V and 7 bases from J, leaving 13 bases between. This CDR3 is CASSLQGFANTIYF. The CDR3 DNA is TGTGCCAGCAGCTTACAGGGTTTCGCGAACACCATATATTTT.

V and J are TRBV15 and TRBJ2-7, with 10 positions matching TRBD2. The germline CDR1 and CDR2 sequences are LNHNV and YYDKDF (reference sequence). Trimming at V came to 3 bases and at J to 5 bases, leaving 4 bases not matched to a gene. The CDR3 contains 14 residues. This chain's CDR3 is CATSSGSGRNEQYF. The CDR3 nucleotides read TGTGCCACCAGCAGTGGTAGCGGGAGGAACGAGCAGTACTTC. The entire variable domain, with the rest obtained from reference TRBV15 and TRBJ2-7, is as follows: DAMVIQNPRYQVTQFGKPVTLSCSQTLNHNVMYWYQQKSSQAPKLLFHYYDKDFNNEADTPDNFQSRRPNTSFCFLDIRSPGLGDTAMYLCATSSGSGRNEQYFGPGTRLTVT.

The chain has TRBV7-2 and TRBJ2-7, with D possibly TRBD2 on 6 matching bases. Trimming stripped 4 bases from V and 0 bases from J, with 13 bases between. CDR1 SGHTA and CDR2 FQGNSA come from the germline V gene. The CDR3 totals 15 residues. This chain's CDR3 is CASSYIGGSSYEQYF. The CDR3 DNA reads as TGTGCCAGCAGCTACATTGGGGGGAGCTCCTACGAGCAGTACTTC.

J is TRBJ2-1 and V is TRBV29-1; D is perhaps TRBD2 (5 bases). Germline CDR1 reads SQVTM; CDR2 reads ANQGSEA. The germline V and J ends were trimmed by 5 bases and 5 bases, with 7 bases remaining between them. CDR3 length equals 11 residues. CDR3 protein: CSVTRHNEQFF. In nucleotides, the CDR3 is TGCAGCGTTACTAGGCACAATGAGCAGTTCTTC.

The chain is built from TRBV9 and TRBJ1-1; 10 bases agree with TRBD1. This CDR3 is 15 amino acids long. With V trimmed by 4 bases and J by 1 base, 4 bases remained unmatched. Germline CDR1 and CDR2: SGDLS and YYNGEE. CDR3 amino acids: CASSPRQGANTEAFF. CDR3 coding DNA: TGTGCCAGCAGCCCAAGACAGGGGGCGAACACTGAAGCTTTCTTT.